This T cell receptor (beta chain) appears in the sequencing data of a study of neurological immune-mediated disorders. This clonotype was counted at least ten times. A 10-nucleotide random UMI tagged transcripts in template-switch 5'RACE cDNA synthesis. Via MiXCR, TCRdb re-called the 5' RACE reads, giving one row per CDR3 protein. The sample shows around 70,000 distinct CDR3 sequences, 4% to 6% of them seen only once. V was clipped by 1 base and J by 7 bases, with 17 bases between them. Per germline, CDR1 LGHNA and CDR2 YSLEER. This CDR3 is 16 amino acids long. The TCR was taken from a man aged 18 to 35 with multiple sclerosis. Sequences were obtained from PBMCs. The chain joins TRBV4-3 to TRBJ2-1, with a tentative D call TRBD2 (7 bases). The CDR3 region is CASSQVKGEGLNEQFF. CDR3 coding DNA: TGCGCCAGCAGCCAAGTGAAGGGGGAGGGCCTGAATGAGCAGTTCTTC.